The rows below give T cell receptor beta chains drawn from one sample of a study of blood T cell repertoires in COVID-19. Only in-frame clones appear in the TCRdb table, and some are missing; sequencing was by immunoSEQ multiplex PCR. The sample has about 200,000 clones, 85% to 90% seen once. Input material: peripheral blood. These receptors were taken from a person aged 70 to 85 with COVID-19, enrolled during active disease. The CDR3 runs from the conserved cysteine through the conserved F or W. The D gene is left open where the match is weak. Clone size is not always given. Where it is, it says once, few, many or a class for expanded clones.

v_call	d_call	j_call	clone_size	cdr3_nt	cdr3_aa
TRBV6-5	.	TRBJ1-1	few	TGTGCCAGCAGATCATCTAGGGGGTCTGGGGCTTTCTTT	CASRSSRGSGAFF
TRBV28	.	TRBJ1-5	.	TGTGCCAGCAGTTTATCAGGACAGCCCCAGCATTTT	CASSLSGQPQHF
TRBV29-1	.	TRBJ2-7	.	TGCAGCGTTGAGCGGACACCTGGCGACGAGCAGTACTTC	CSVERTPGDEQYF
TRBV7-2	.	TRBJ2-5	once	TGTGCCAGCAGCTACAGGGTTTTGGGCATACAAGAGACCCAGTACTTC	CASSYRVLGIQETQYF
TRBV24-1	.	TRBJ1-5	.	TGTGCCACCAGTGGAGCAGGGAAAAAAGAACCCCAGCATTTT	CATSGAGKKEPQHF
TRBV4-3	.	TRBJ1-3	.	TGCGCCAGCAGCCAAGGGTCGGTCGATGGAAACACCATATATTTT	CASSQGSVDGNTIYF
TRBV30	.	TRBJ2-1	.	TGTGCCGTCGAGCGGGTAGTATCCTACAATGAGCAGTTCTTC	CAVERVVSYNEQFF
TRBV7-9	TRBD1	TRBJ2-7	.	TGTGCCAGCAGCCCCGACAGGGCCTACGAGCAGTACTTC	CASSPDRAYEQYF
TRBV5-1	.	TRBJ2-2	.	TGCGCCAGCAGCTTAGGTAGACTGAACACCGGGGAGCTGTTTTTT	CASSLGRLNTGELFF
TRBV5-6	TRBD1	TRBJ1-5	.	TGTGCCAGCAGCCACCGGACAGGGTCCCAGCCCCAGCATTTT	CASSHRTGSQPQHF
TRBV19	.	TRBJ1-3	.	TGTGCCAGTCGTCGGTTGGTGGCAGGGGACTACTCTGGAAACACCATATATTTT	CASRRLVAGDYSGNTIYF
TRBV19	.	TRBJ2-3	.	TGTGCCAGTAGTATGAACAGGGTTGATACGCAGTATTTT	CASSMNRVDTQYF
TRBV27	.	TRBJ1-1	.	TGTGCCAGCAGTCCCATGAAAACCTCGGCTTCCCTATCGGGGAACACTGAAGCTTTCTTT	CASSPMKTSASLSGNTEAFF
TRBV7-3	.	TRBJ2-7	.	TGTGCCAGCAGCTCAGACAGAGGATACGAGCAGTACTTC	CASSSDRGYEQYF
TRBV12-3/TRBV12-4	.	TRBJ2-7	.	TGTGCCAGCAGTCCCAACTACGACGAGCAGTACTTC	CASSPNYDEQYF
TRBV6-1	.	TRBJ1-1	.	TGTGCCAGCAGTGAAATTCGGGGAAGCATGAACACTGAAGCTTTCTTT	CASSEIRGSMNTEAFF
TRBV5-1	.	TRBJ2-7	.	TGCGCCAGCAGCTTGAGTGGCGACTCCGAGCAGTACTTC	CASSLSGDSEQYF
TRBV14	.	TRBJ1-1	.	TGTGCCAGCAGCCACTCGAAAATGGCGAGGCTACGAGGCACTGAAGCTTTCTTT	CASSHSKMARLRGTEAFF
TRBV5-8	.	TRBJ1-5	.	TGTGCCAGCAGCTTCAGGGTTTCGGGTCAGCCCCAGCATTTT	CASSFRVSGQPQHF
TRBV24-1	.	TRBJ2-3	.	TGTGCCACCAGTGACCCCCTCCGAAGCAGCACAGATACGCAGTATTTT	CATSDPLRSSTDTQYF
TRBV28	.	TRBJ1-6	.	TGTGCCAGCAGTGGGGGGGCGGGGGCTTTACCCCTCCACTTT	CASSGGAGALPLHF
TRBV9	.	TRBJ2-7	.	TGTGCCAGCAGTGTTCTCGAGGGTCGGGGCTACGAGCAGTACTTC	CASSVLEGRGYEQYF
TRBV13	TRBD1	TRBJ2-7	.	TGTGCCAGCAGCTTAGTCGGGACAGGGGTGGCAGAGCAGTACTTC	CASSLVGTGVAEQYF
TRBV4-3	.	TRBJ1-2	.	TGCGCCAGCAGCCAACAAAGAGGCGATAACTATGGCTACACCTTC	CASSQQRGDNYGYTF
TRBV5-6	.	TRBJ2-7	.	TGTGCCTCAGGTGACTCCTACGAGCAGTACTTC	CASGDSYEQYF
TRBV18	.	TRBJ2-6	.	TGTGCCAGCTCACGCGCCTCTGGGGCCAACGTCCTGACTTTC	CASSRASGANVLTF
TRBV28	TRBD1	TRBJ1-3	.	TGTGCCAGCAGTTTATGGGGGACAGGGGATCTAGCTGGAAACACCATATATTTT	CASSLWGTGDLAGNTIYF
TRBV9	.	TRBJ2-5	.	TGTGCCAGCAGCCCTGGACTAACGCAAGAGACCCAGTACTTC	CASSPGLTQETQYF
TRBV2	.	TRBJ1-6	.	TGTGCCAGCAGTAAATATTGGGCCAGAAATAATTCACCCCTCCACTTT	CASSKYWARNNSPLHF
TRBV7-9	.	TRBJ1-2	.	TGTGCCAGCAGCTTACCCAGGGGCTATGGCTACACCTTC	CASSLPRGYGYTF
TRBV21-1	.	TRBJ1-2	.	TGTGCCAGCAGCAAAGCGGGGGACAGGGGGCGCTGGATTGGCTACACCTTC	CASSKAGDRGRWIGYTF
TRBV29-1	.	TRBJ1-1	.	TGCAGCGGTGTCGGGGGGACTGAAGCTTTCTTT	CSGVGGTEAFF
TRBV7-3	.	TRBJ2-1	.	TGTGCCAGCAGCCCCCAGGGGTTACAGAATGAGCAGTTCTTC	CASSPQGLQNEQFF
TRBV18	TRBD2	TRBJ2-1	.	TGTGCCAGCTCACCACCTATAGCTCTAGCGGGAGTTCGTATTAAGAATGAGCAGTTCTTC	CASSPPIALAGVRIKNEQFF
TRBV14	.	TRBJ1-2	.	TGTGCCAGCAGCCCCACCGGGAACCCCTATGGCTACACCTTC	CASSPTGNPYGYTF
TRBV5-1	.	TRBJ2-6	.	TGCGCCAGCAGCTTGGCCTCGGGGGGGGCCAACGTCCTGACTTTC	CASSLASGGANVLTF
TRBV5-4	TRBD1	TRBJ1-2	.	TGTGCCAGCAGCTTGCGGGACAGCTATGGCTACACCTTC	CASSLRDSYGYTF
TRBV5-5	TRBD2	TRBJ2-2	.	TGTGCCAGCAGCAATAGCGGGAGCGGGACCGGGGAGCTGTTTTTT	CASSNSGSGTGELFF
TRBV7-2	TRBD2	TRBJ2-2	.	TGTGCCAGCAGCTTAATGGGACTAGCGGCCACCGGGGAGCTGTTTTTT	CASSLMGLAATGELFF
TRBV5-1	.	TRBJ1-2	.	TGCGCCAGCAGCTTGGCCTCGGACAGCCGATATGGCTACACCTTC	CASSLASDSRYGYTF
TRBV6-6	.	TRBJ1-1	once	TGTGCCAGCAGTTACTATACAGACACTGAAGCTTTCTTT	CASSYYTDTEAFF
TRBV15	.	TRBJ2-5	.	TGTGCCACCAGCAGAGGGGGCGGAAACCAAGAGACCCAGTACTTC	CATSRGGGNQETQYF
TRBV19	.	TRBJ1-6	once	TGTGCCAGTAGGGTGACAGAAACTAATTCACCCCTCCACTTT	CASRVTETNSPLHF
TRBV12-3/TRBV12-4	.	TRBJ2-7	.	TGTGCCAGCAGTTTTGGCAGGACCTACGAGCAGTACTTC	CASSFGRTYEQYF
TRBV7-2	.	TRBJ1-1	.	TGTGCCAGCAGCCCCCACCCGACAGCAGAAGCTTTCTTT	CASSPHPTAEAFF
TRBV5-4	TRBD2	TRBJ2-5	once	TGTGCCAGCAGCTCCCGGGGGGAAATGGGGACCCAGTACTTC	CASSSRGEMGTQYF
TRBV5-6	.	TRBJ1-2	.	TGTGCCAGCAGCTTGGTTTTTTCGGGGAACCCCTATGGCTACACCTTC	CASSLVFSGNPYGYTF
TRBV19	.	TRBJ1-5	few	TGTGCCAGTAGTATAGATCGGGATCAGCCCCAGCATTTT	CASSIDRDQPQHF
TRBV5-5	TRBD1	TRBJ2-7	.	TGTGCCAGCAATATGGGACAGGGCTCCTACGAGCAGTACTTC	CASNMGQGSYEQYF
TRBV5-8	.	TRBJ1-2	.	TGTGCCAGCAGCTTGGCGGTTAACTATGGCTACACCTTC	CASSLAVNYGYTF
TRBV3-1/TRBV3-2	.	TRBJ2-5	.	TGTGCCAGCAGCCAAGAAGAGGTAACCCAGTACTTC	CASSQEEVTQYF
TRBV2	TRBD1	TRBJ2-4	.	TGTGCCAGCAGTAGATCCGGGACAGGGCAAAACATTCAGTACTTC	CASSRSGTGQNIQYF
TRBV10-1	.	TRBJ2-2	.	TGCGCCAGCAGCTACGAGGAGGGGCGCGGCACCGGGGAGCTGTTTTTT	CASSYEEGRGTGELFF